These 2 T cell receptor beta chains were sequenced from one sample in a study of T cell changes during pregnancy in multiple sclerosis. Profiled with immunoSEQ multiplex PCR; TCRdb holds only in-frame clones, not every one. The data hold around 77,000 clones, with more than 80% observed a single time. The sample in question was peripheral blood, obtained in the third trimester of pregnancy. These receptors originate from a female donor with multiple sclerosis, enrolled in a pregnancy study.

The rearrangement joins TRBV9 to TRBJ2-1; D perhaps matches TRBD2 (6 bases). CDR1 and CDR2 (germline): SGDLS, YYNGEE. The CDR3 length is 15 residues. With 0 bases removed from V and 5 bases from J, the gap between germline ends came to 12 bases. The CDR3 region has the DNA TGTGCCAGCAGCGTAGCGGTAGCGGCTAACAATGAGCAGTTCTTC. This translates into CASSVAVAANNEQFF.

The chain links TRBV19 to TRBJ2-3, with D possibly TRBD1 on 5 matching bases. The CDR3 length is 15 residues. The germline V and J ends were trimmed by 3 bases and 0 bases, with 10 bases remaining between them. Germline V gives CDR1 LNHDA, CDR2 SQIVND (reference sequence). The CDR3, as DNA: TGTGCCAGTAGTATGGGGCAGGGCAGCACAGATACGCAGTATTTT. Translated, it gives CASSMGQGSTDTQYF.